This T cell receptor beta chain came from a study of shared clonotypes between healthy human individuals. Overall study findings and caveats: The study found 4.5% to 6% of naive CD4 clonotypes shared across four donors.

About this clone itself: The target antigen is unknown.

There were only Caucasian adults among the donors, and all lived in Nashville, Tennessee. V was pared by 8 bases and J by 0 bases, with 10 bases between. The CDR3 runs to 14 residues. Germline V gene sequence: CDR1 MNHEY, CDR2 SVGAGI. Authors' data handling: Junction-only immunoSEQ sequences carried no quality scores, so filtering differed. Profiled with immunoSEQ multiplex PCR; TCRdb holds only in-frame clones, not every one. V and J calls and clone size are given by that table; D and trimming were obtained from the DNA. Of about 2.3 million clones in the sample, more than 80% were seen once. The sample consisted of naive CD4+ T cells from PBMCs. Regarding subset: CD45RA+ positively selected. The TCR sequence derives from a man aged 18 to 30 in good health. Some clones in this sample may be carry-over from other donors' samples. The chain has TRBV6-5 and TRBJ1-4; D is uncertain. The CDR3 coding sequence is TGTGCCAGCGCCTGGCGCGCAACTAATGAAAAACTGTTTTTT. This codes for CASAWRATNEKLFF.